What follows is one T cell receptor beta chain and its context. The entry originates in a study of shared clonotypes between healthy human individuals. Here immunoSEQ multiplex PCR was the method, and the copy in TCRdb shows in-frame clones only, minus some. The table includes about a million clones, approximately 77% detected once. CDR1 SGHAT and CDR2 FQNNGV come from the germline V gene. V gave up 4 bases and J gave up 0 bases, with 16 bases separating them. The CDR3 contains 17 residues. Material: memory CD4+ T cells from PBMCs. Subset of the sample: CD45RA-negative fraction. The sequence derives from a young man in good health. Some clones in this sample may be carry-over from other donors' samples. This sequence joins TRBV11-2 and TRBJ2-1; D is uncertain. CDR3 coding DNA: TGTGCCAGCAGCTCGACCATACCAGATAGCTCCTACAATGAGCAGTTCTTC. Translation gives CASSSTIPDSSYNEQFF.